The rows below give T cell receptor beta chains drawn from one sample of a study of early T cells in non-severe SARS-CoV-2 infection. Each CDR3 protein is one row after TCRdb ran MiXCR on the 5' RACE reads. The table has around 62,000 distinct CDR3 sequences, roughly an eighth seen once. Sequenced input: whole blood. Receptors were obtained from an adult who was a healthcare worker with PCR-confirmed SARS-CoV-2 infection or an uninfected control (not recorded which). Both conserved end residues are part of each CDR3. D genes are given only for firm matches. For some rows the clone size is stated as once, few or many, or as a class when expanded; others skip it.

V gene	D gene	CDR3 length	J gene	clone size	CDR3 DNA	CDR3 protein
TRBV20-1	TRBD2	16	TRBJ2-1	many	TGCAGTGCTAGTAGCGGGAGTGACTTCCCGTACAATGAGCAGTTCTTC	CSASSGSDFPYNEQFF
TRBV28	NA	13	TRBJ1-1	NA	TGTGCCAGCAGTTTACCCGGACGGAGTGAAGCTTTCTTT	CASSLPGRSEAFF
TRBV4-1	TRBD2	19	TRBJ2-3	many	TGCGCCAGCAGCCAAGATACAGGCGGGGGGACGTGGAACACAGATACGCAGTATTTT	CASSQDTGGGTWNTDTQYF
TRBV28	NA	15	TRBJ2-5	many	TGTGCCAGCACCTCCCCGGGGGCGGGAGAAGAGACCCAGTACTTC	CASTSPGAGEETQYF
TRBV20-1	NA	13	TRBJ2-3	few	TGCAGTGCCCAGGAAAACCCCACAGATACGCAGTATTTT	CSAQENPTDTQYF
TRBV9	NA	13	TRBJ1-6	medium-sized	TGTGCCAGCAGCGCCACCGGCAATTCACCCCTCCACTTT	CASSATGNSPLHF
TRBV7-9	TRBD2	16	TRBJ2-7	NA	TGTGCCACCAAAGGGACTAGCGGGGGCAGCCCCTACGAGCAGTACTTC	CATKGTSGGSPYEQYF
TRBV27	NA	13	TRBJ2-7	few	TGTGCCAGCAGTTTAGAATCACACTACGAGCAGTACTTC	CASSLESHYEQYF
TRBV27	NA	14	TRBJ1-1	few	TGTGCCAGCAGTTGGAGCACCTTGAACACTGAAGCTTTCTTT	CASSWSTLNTEAFF
TRBV28	TRBD2	16	TRBJ2-7	NA	TGTGCCAGCAGTTTAGGGACTAGCGGGAGTTTCTACGAGCAGTACTTC	CASSLGTSGSFYEQYF
TRBV21-1	NA	12	TRBJ1-2	many	TGTGCCAGCAGCAAACGAGGGCATGGCTACACCTTC	CASSKRGHGYTF
TRBV20-1	NA	13	TRBJ1-4	NA	TGCAGTGCTAGAGCGATAGGGGAAGAAAAACTGTTTTTT	CSARAIGEEKLFF
TRBV9	TRBD1	14	TRBJ2-7	many	TGTGCCAGCAGCTCGCACGACAGGGACGACGAGCAGTACTTC	CASSSHDRDDEQYF
TRBV14	TRBD1	13	TRBJ1-2	few	TGTGCCAGCAGCCAAGGACAGGGGTCTGGCTACACCTTC	CASSQGQGSGYTF
TRBV21-1	NA	17	TRBJ2-7	many	TGTGCCAGCAGCAAGTCCCGGATCGGGGCCATAACCTACGAGCAGTACTTC	CASSKSRIGAITYEQYF
TRBV7-6	NA	13	TRBJ2-2	many	TGTGCCAGCAGCTTAGCCGGGCCCGGGGAGCTGTTTTTT	CASSLAGPGELFF
TRBV20-1	NA	14	TRBJ1-1	NA	TGCAGTGCCAAAACCCGGGAGGGGGACACTGAAGCTTTCTTT	CSAKTREGDTEAFF
TRBV30	NA	11	TRBJ2-7	few	TGTGCCTGGGGGAAAAAGAACGAGCAGTACTTC	CAWGKKNEQYF
TRBV2	TRBD1	13	TRBJ1-5	many	TGTGCCAGCAGCTTGACAGGGGGGCAACCCCAGCATTTT	CASSLTGGQPQHF
TRBV12-3/TRBV12-4	NA	16	TRBJ1-6	few	TGTGCCAGCAGTTTAGCCACGGGCCGCGGGAAGTCACCCCTCCACTTT	CASSLATGRGKSPLHF
TRBV11-2	NA	16	TRBJ2-2	NA	TGTGCCAGCAGCCCCAGAAGGTGGGGGAACACCGGGGAGCTGTTTTTT	CASSPRRWGNTGELFF
TRBV20-1	NA	17	TRBJ2-6	NA	TGCAGTGCTAGCGCTCCTGGACGGATCTCTGGGGCCAACGTCCTGATTTTC	CSASAPGRISGANVLIF
TRBV5-5	NA	15	TRBJ2-7	many	TGTGCCAGCAGCTTGGATACAGGACAGACCTACGAGCAGTACTTC	CASSLDTGQTYEQYF
TRBV29-1	NA	16	TRBJ2-5	many	TGCAGCGTTGGCGGGATTCTTGGCCAACCCCAAGAGACCCAGTACTTC	CSVGGILGQPQETQYF
TRBV7-9	NA	16	TRBJ2-5	many	TGTGCCAGCAGCCCCAAGGCCCGGGTCGTGCTTGGGACCCAGTACTTC	CASSPKARVVLGTQYF
TRBV19	TRBD1	16	TRBJ2-1	few	TGTGCCAGTAGCCTTTCCGGGACAGGGATGATGGTTGAGCAGTTCTTC	CASSLSGTGMMVEQFF
TRBV2	NA	16	TRBJ2-3	many	TGTGCCAGCAGTCCTGCCGGACTATCAGGCGCAGATACGCAGTATTTT	CASSPAGLSGADTQYF
TRBV18	NA	15	TRBJ1-6	NA	TGTGCCAGCTCACCGGGGGCGCGGGGAAATTCACCCCTCCACTTT	CASSPGARGNSPLHF
TRBV7-3	TRBD2	14	TRBJ2-5	NA	TGTGCCAGCAGCTTGGCGGGAGGCCAAGAGACCCAGTACTTC	CASSLAGGQETQYF
TRBV20-1	NA	19	TRBJ2-7	many	TGCAGTGCTAAGGAGTTCCGGGAGTTCCGAAGCGGAAGCTCCTACGAGCAGTACTTC	CSAKEFREFRSGSSYEQYF
TRBV20-1	NA	14	TRBJ2-2	NA	TGCAGTGCCCTAACCAGGACGCTAACCGGGGAGCTGTTTTTT	CSALTRTLTGELFF
TRBV7-9	TRBD1	13	TRBJ2-7	few	TGTGCCAGCAGGCCGACAGGGGGTGGCGAGCAGTACTTC	CASRPTGGGEQYF
TRBV12-5	TRBD2	15	TRBJ2-3	NA	TGTGCTACTTCCGATGGGGCGGGAGGAGGGGATACGCAGTATTTT	CATSDGAGGGDTQYF
TRBV20-1	NA	13	TRBJ2-1	many	TGCAGTGCCGTAGGAGTCTCCTACAATGAGCAGTTCTTC	CSAVGVSYNEQFF
TRBV6-1	NA	14	TRBJ2-1	NA	TGTGCCAGCAGTGAGGACCCGCCCAACAATGAGCAGTTCTTC	CASSEDPPNNEQFF
TRBV5-4	NA	13	TRBJ2-5	few	TGTGCCAGCAGCCAGCAGGGCGGGGAGACCCAGTACTTC	CASSQQGGETQYF
TRBV24-1	TRBD2	16	TRBJ2-1	few	TGTGCCACCAGTGAATCCGGGACTAGCGGGAGCAATGAGCAGTTCTTC	CATSESGTSGSNEQFF
TRBV20-1	NA	17	TRBJ2-2	NA	TGCAGTGCTAAGGGGGGCGTAGTTGGCCTTAACACCGGGGAGCTGTTTTTT	CSAKGGVVGLNTGELFF
TRBV28	NA	11	TRBJ2-5	many	TGTGCCAGCTCCCCACGGGAGACCCAGTACTTC	CASSPRETQYF
TRBV13	TRBD2	16	TRBJ2-1	many	TGTGCCAGCAGCTCTAGAACCGGGACTAGCAGGAATGAGCAGTTCTTC	CASSSRTGTSRNEQFF
TRBV7-3	NA	13	TRBJ1-1	few	TGTGCCAGCAGCAAAGGCGGAGGGACTGAAGCTTTCTTT	CASSKGGGTEAFF
TRBV11-2	TRBD1	14	TRBJ2-1	NA	TGTGCCAGCAGCTTCGAGACAGGGGGTTATGAGCAGTTCTTC	CASSFETGGYEQFF
TRBV5-4	TRBD1	15	TRBJ2-3	many	TGTGCCAGCAGCTCTGGACAGGGGAAGGCAGATACGCAGTATTTT	CASSSGQGKADTQYF
TRBV5-1	NA	13	TRBJ1-5	NA	TGCGCCAGCAGTCCGGACGGGGATCAGCCCCAGCATTTT	CASSPDGDQPQHF
TRBV28	TRBD2	16	TRBJ2-1	few	TGTGCCAGCCTCGGACTAGCGGGAGTAGTTGACAATGAGCAGTTCTTC	CASLGLAGVVDNEQFF
TRBV9	NA	16	TRBJ2-7	many	TGTGCCAGCAGCGTAGTAGAAGGGGGCGCCGGGAGCGAGCAGTACTTC	CASSVVEGGAGSEQYF